The sequence of this T cell receptor (beta chain) was determined in a study of CD8+CD57+ T cells in acquired aplastic anemia. Comments on this clonotype: A much larger clone differs by one base, so this may be a read error.

Those patients picked for sequencing had displayed CD8+CD57+ cell expansion on flow cytometry. Researchers used genomic DNA as the template to profile TCR beta VDJ and CDR3. TCRdb reanalysed the reads using MiXCR and keeps one entry per CDR3 protein. The repertoire holds about 150,000 distinct CDR3 sequences, with around half as singletons. Sequenced material: sorted CD4+, CD8+, or CD8+CD57+ T cells (not recorded which) from PBMCs. The sequence was obtained from a human donor with aplastic anemia.

The CDR3: CASSFTGACEQYF. The CDR3 DNA reads as TGCGCCAGCAGCTTTACAGGAGCCTGCGAGCAGTACTTC. The chain couples TRBV5-1 to TRBJ2-7; D possibly corresponds to TRBD1 (5 bases). The CDR3 runs to 13 residues. Germline-derived CDR1 and CDR2 are SGHRS and YFSETQ. V dropped 2 bases and J dropped 6 bases, with 12 bases sitting between them.